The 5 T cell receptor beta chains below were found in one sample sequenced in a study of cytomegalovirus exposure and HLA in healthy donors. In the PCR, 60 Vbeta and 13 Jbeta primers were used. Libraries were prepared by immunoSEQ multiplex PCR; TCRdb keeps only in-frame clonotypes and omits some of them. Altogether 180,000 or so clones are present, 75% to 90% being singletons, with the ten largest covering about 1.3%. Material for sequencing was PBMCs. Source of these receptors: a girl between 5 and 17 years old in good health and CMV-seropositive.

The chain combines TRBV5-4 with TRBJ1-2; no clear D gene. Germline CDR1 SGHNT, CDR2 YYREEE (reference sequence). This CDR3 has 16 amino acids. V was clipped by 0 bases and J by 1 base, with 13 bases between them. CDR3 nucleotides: TGTGCCAGCAGCTTGGATCGTTCGGGGTATAACTATGGCTACACCTTC. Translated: CASSLDRSGYNYGYTF.

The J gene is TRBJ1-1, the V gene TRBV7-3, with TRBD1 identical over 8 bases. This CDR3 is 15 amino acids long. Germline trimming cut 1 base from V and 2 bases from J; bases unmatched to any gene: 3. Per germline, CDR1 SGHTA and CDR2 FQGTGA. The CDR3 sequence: CASSLMAGGNTEAFF. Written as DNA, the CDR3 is TGTGCCAGCAGCTTAATGGCAGGGGGCAACACTGAAGCTTTCTTT.

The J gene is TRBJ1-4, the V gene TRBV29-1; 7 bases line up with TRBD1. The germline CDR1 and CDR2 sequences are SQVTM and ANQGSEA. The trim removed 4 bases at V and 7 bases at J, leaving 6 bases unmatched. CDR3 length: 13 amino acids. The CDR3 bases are TGCAGCGTTGCTGGCAGGGGGTTTGAAAAACTGTTTTTT. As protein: CSVAGRGFEKLFF.

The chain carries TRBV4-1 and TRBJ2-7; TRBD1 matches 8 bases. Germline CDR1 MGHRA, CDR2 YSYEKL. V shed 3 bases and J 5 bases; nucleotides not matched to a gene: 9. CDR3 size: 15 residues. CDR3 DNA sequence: TGCGCCAGCAGCCAGCCTCGGACAGGGCGGAACGAGCAGTACTTC. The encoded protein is CASSQPRTGRNEQYF.

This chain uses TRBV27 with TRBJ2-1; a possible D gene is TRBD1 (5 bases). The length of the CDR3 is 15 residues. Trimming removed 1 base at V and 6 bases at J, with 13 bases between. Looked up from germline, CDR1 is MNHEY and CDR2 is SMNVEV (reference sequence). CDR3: CASSLFWGSGNEQFF. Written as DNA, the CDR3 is TGTGCCAGCAGTTTATTCTGGGGCTCGGGCAATGAGCAGTTCTTC.